Below are 27 T cell receptor beta chains sequenced from a single sample in a study of T cells in Graves' hyperthyroidism and ophthalmopathy. Amplified TCR beta CDR3 regions came from RNA transcripts. A first-round RT-PCR of the TCR CDR3 used the HTBI primer set. A single record per CDR3 protein comes from TCRdb applying MiXCR to the multiplex PCR reads. The table lists around 720,000 distinct CDR3 sequences, about a third of them singletons, with about a third in the top ten. Sequencing input: blood. All receptors come from a woman in her 40s with Graves' hyperthyroidism.

This clonotype was detected a few times. The chain uses TRBV6-5 and TRBJ1-2; D unresolved. V was clipped by 2 bases and J by 1 base, with 8 bases between them. From germline, CDR1 is MNHEY and CDR2 SVGAGI. CDR3 length equals 14 residues. CDR3 bases: TGTGCCAGCAGTTACGGCTCGCTTAACTATGGCTACACCTTC. Protein sequence: CASSYGSLNYGYTF.

This clonotype was detected many times. The chain employs TRBV10-3 and TRBJ1-2, with no clear D. CDR1 and CDR2 from the germline V gene are ENHRY and SYGVKD. The V end lost 5 bases, the J end lost 7 bases, and 8 bases lay between the germline ends. CDR3 length: 11 residues. The CDR3 spells CAISSGVGYTF. As DNA, the CDR3 is TGTGCCATCAGTAGCGGGGTTGGCTACACCTTC.

The chain joins TRBV6-6 to TRBJ1-5; D is possibly TRBD1 (6 bases). In germline, CDR1 is MNHNY, CDR2 SVGAGI (reference sequence). Trimming took off 7 bases at V and 7 bases at J, with 11 bases between the two ends. This CDR3 region has 12 residues. CDR3 in amino acids: CASNLGQQPQHF. As DNA, the CDR3 is TGTGCCAGCAACCTCGGACAGCAGCCCCAGCATTTT.

This chain links TRBV10-3 with TRBJ2-6; no firm D call. Trimming cost V 3 bases and J 16 bases, with 7 bases left between them. The CDR3 length is 10 residues. The germline V gene encodes CDR1 ENHRY and CDR2 SYGVKD. The CDR3 sequence is CAISESILTF. The CDR3 nucleotides read TGTGCCATCAGTGAATCTATACTGACTTTC.

The chain has TRBV20-1 and TRBJ2-5, with TRBD1 matching 12 bases. The germline V gene encodes CDR1 DFQATT and CDR2 SNEGSKA (reference sequence). The CDR3 covers 16 residues. Germline trimming cut 3 bases from V and 4 bases from J; bases unmatched to any gene: 9. CDR3 sequence (DNA): TGCAGTGCTAGGGTCCCGGGACAGGGGGCAGGAGAGACCCAGTACTTC. Encoded protein: CSARVPGQGAGETQYF.

This clonotype was seen just once. This may be a read error, as it is one base from a much larger clone. The V gene is TRBV11-2, the J gene TRBJ1-5; 7 nucleotides line up with TRBD1. V was clipped by 4 bases and J by 6 bases; unmatched bases: 9. Germline loops: CDR1 SGHAT, CDR2 FQNNGV. CDR3 length: 15 amino acids. CDR3 residues: CASSSGTAITQPQHF. DNA of the CDR3: TGTGCCAGCAGCTCTGGGACAGCGATCACTCAGCCCCAGCATTTT.

The rearrangement joins TRBV4-3 to TRBJ1-2; D call uncertain. V was cut by 0 bases and J by 4 bases, with 15 bases left in between. The CDR3 covers 16 residues. In germline, CDR1 is LGHNA, CDR2 YSLEER. CDR3 coding DNA: TGCGCCAGCAGCCAAGATTACGCGGGGTCGGGCTATGGCTACACCTTC. This sequence encodes CASSQDYAGSGYGYTF.

The chain employs TRBV5-1 and TRBJ1-2, with 7 bases fitting TRBD1. The germline V gene has CDR1 SGHRS and CDR2 YFSETQ. The CDR3 spans 15 residues. Unmatched junction bases numbered 6, after V lost 0 bases and J lost 4 bases. Here the CDR3 reads CASSLEGAETYGYTF. The CDR3 nucleotides are TGCGCCAGCAGCTTGGAGGGGGCAGAGACCTATGGCTACACCTTC.

J is TRBJ2-7 and V is TRBV9; 12 nucleotides line up with TRBD2. Looked up from germline, CDR1 is SGDLS and CDR2 is YYNGEE. This CDR3 has 15 residues. J gave up 5 bases and V 4 bases, and 7 bases lay outside the gene matches. The CDR3 spells CASSSRTSGEHEQYF. The CDR3 DNA follows: TGTGCCAGCAGCTCCCGGACTAGCGGGGAACACGAGCAGTACTTC. The variable domain in full, completed from reference TRBV9 and TRBJ2-7, reads DSGVTQTPKHLITATGQRVTLRCSPRSGDLSVYWYQQSLDQGLQFLIQYYNGEERAKGNILERFSAQQFPDLHSELNLSSLELGDSALYFCASSSRTSGEHEQYFGPGTRLTVT.

This clonotype appeared a few times. The chain uses TRBV7-9 and TRBJ1-3; D remains ambiguous. CDR3 length: 15 residues. CDR1 is SEHNR and CDR2 is FQNEAQ in the germline V gene (reference sequence). The germline V and J ends were trimmed by 5 bases and 1 base, with 12 bases remaining between them. CDR3 protein: CASSHFRGSGNTIYF. DNA of the CDR3: TGTGCCAGCAGCCACTTCCGGGGATCTGGAAACACCATATATTTT.

The chain has TRBV5-4 and TRBJ1-2; weak D call: TRBD1 (5 bases). Germline assignment: CDR1 SGHNT and CDR2 YYREEE (reference sequence). This CDR3 has 15 amino acids. V lost 4 bases to trimming and J lost 0 bases, with 13 bases between them. The CDR3 spells CASSPRDAANYGYTF. The CDR3 bases are TGTGCCAGCAGCCCCAGGGACGCTGCTAACTATGGCTACACCTTC. Complete variable domain (other parts from reference TRBV5-4 and TRBJ1-2): ETGVTQSPTHLIKTRGQQVTLRCSSQSGHNTVSWYQQALGQGPQFIFQYYREEENGRGNFPPRFSGLQFPNYSSELNVNALELDDSALYLCASSPRDAANYGYTFGSGTRLTVV.

There are many counts of this clonotype. The CDR3 region has the DNA TGTGCCAGCAGCCCTGACCCCGATAATTCACCCCTCCACTTT. Protein sequence: CASSPDPDNSPLHF. The chain uses TRBV7-9 and TRBJ1-6; D is unresolved. CDR1 and CDR2 from the germline V gene are SEHNR and FQNEAQ (reference sequence). The CDR3 is 14 amino acids. V was shortened by 5 bases and J by 5 bases, with 10 bases between the two germline ends.

The CDR3 loop is CATGPREEGYGYTF. The CDR3 region has the DNA TGTGCCACCGGCCCAAGGGAAGAGGGATATGGCTACACCTTC. This chain connects TRBV10-3 to TRBJ1-2; D is ambiguous. The V gene's germline CDR1 is ENHRY and CDR2 SYGVKD. V was pared by 10 bases and J by 5 bases, with 20 bases between. The CDR3 has 14 amino acids.

J is TRBJ1-4 and V is TRBV12-3 or TRBV12-4; TRBD1 matches at 7 bases. Trimming took 3 bases from V and 0 from J; bases not matched to a gene: 4. CDR3 length equals 16 residues. The CDR3 loop reads CASSLGGGPTNEKLFF. The CDR3 DNA follows: TGTGCCAGCAGTTTGGGAGGGGGCCCAACTAATGAAAAACTGTTTTTT.

J is TRBJ1-1 and V is TRBV3-1; no definite D call. CDR1 is LGHDT, CDR2 YNNKEL, per germline (reference sequence). The CDR3 totals 14 residues. Trimming shortened V by 0 bases and J by 0 bases, and 5 bases separated the two germline ends. CDR3 DNA: TGTGCCAGCAGCCAAGATGACTTGAACACTGAAGCTTTCTTT. It specifies CASSQDDLNTEAFF.

This clonotype was recorded a few times. This chain uses TRBV19 with TRBJ1-4; 7 bases agree with TRBD1. The V and J ends lost 5 bases and 7 bases, in that order; junction bases with no gene match: 10. This CDR3 contains 15 residues. Looked up from germline, CDR1 is LNHDA and CDR2 is SQIVND (reference sequence). The DNA for the CDR3 is TGTGCCAGTAGTCCCTTACAGGGGAATGGTGAAAAACTGTTTTTT. It encodes CASSPLQGNGEKLFF.

As regards this clonotype: Sequence at one end of the junction differs from germline and may be a read error. This chain connects TRBV25-1 to TRBJ1-3; D is undetermined. This CDR3 spans 15 amino acids. The germline gives CDR1 MGHDK, CDR2 SYGVNS. CDR3 in amino acids: CASSQVVQTGNTIYF. CDR3 sequence (DNA): TGCGCCAGCAGCCAAGTTGTGCAGACTGGAAACACCATATATTTT.

The V and J genes are TRBV19 and TRBJ1-1; D is ambiguous. Trimming left V 3 bases short and J 4 bases short, with 9 bases between. The CDR3 contains 13 residues. CDR1 and CDR2 (germline): LNHDA, SQIVND (reference sequence). For the CDR3, the DNA is TGTGCCAGTAGTATTCATTGGACCACTGAAGCTTTCTTT. Its protein product is CASSIHWTTEAFF.

The chain joins TRBV29-1 to TRBJ2-7; TRBD1 matches at 11 bases. Germline V lookup: CDR1 SQVTM, CDR2 ANQGSEA. The CDR3 extends over 16 amino acids. V shed 1 base and J 3 bases; nucleotides not matched to a gene: 8. The CDR3, as DNA: TGCAGCGTTGAAGGTTCCACCGGGACAGGGGGCTACGAGCAGTACTTC. It specifies CSVEGSTGTGGYEQYF.

The J gene is TRBJ2-3, the V gene TRBV2, with TRBD1 matching 8 bases. The CDR3 totals 15 residues. From germline, CDR1 is SNHLY and CDR2 FYNNEI. The V and J ends lost 6 bases and 0 bases, in that order; junction bases with no gene match: 5. CDR3 DNA: TGTGCCAGCAGCTTGGGACAGGCTAGCACAGATACGCAGTATTTT. This translates into CASSLGQASTDTQYF.

There are many counts of this clonotype. The chain couples TRBV9 to TRBJ1-2; D possibly corresponds to TRBD1 (5 bases). The V gene's germline CDR1 is SGDLS and CDR2 YYNGEE. This CDR3 is built from 16 residues. The ends were cut back, 6 bases at V and 4 bases at J, with 22 bases in the middle. The CDR3 here is CASTPGGNPPGYGYTF. The DNA of the CDR3 is TGTGCCAGCACTCCGGGGGGAAACCCTCCTGGCTATGGCTACACCTTC.

The chain is built from TRBV6-1 and TRBJ1-5; D perhaps matches TRBD1 (5 bases). The V and J ends lost 5 bases and 11 bases respectively, with 22 bases between them. The CDR3 is made up of 15 amino acids. Germline-derived CDR1 and CDR2 are MNHNS and SASEGT. This CDR3 is CASSYPDGTHLTQHF. The CDR3 DNA reads TGTGCCAGCAGTTACCCGGACGGGACCCATTTGACCCAGCATTTT.

This clonotype was observed many times. V is TRBV9 and J is TRBJ1-5; tentatively, D is TRBD1 (5 bases). Per germline, CDR1 SGDLS and CDR2 YYNGEE. The CDR3 spans 17 residues. V shed 0 bases and J shed 2 bases, with 15 bases lying between them. In DNA form, the CDR3 reads TGTGCCAGCAGCGTAGTATCAATCGGGGGTGGCAATCAGCCCCAGCATTTT. Residues: CASSVVSIGGGNQPQHF.

The table lists this clonotype with many counts. The V gene is TRBV9, the J gene TRBJ1-2; D not certain. The CDR3 spans 16 residues. The germline V gene has CDR1 SGDLS and CDR2 YYNGEE. Trimming stripped 3 bases from V and 0 bases from J, with 15 bases between. CDR3 region: CASSAVVGRANYGYTF. The CDR3 DNA reads as TGTGCCAGCAGCGCAGTGGTCGGCAGAGCTAACTATGGCTACACCTTC.

Comment on this clonotype: Given a much more abundant clone one base away, this may be a read error. The V call is TRBV2, the J call TRBJ2-2; 9 nucleotides match TRBD2. Germline V gives CDR1 SNHLY, CDR2 FYNNEI. There are 14 residues in the CDR3. The CDR3 protein is CASTREGGTGEPFF. DNA of the CDR3: TGTGCCTCCACGCGGGAGGGAGGCACCGGGGAGCCGTTTTTT.

This clonotype came up a few times. The rearrangement uses TRBV25-1 and TRBJ2-7; 8 bases match TRBD1. The ends lost 6 bases at V and 2 bases at J; junction bases unmatched: 6. CDR1 is MGHDK, CDR2 SYGVNS, per germline. The CDR3 consists of 14 residues. The CDR3 loop reads CASRLTGDPYEQYF. The DNA of the CDR3 is TGTGCCAGCAGGTTGACAGGGGACCCCTACGAGCAGTACTTC.

This clonotype appeared many times. The rearrangement uses TRBV10-3 and TRBJ1-6, with D uncertain. CDR3 length: 13 residues. The ends were cut back, 2 bases at V and 8 bases at J, with 7 bases in the middle. The V gene's germline CDR1 is ENHRY and CDR2 SYGVKD. The CDR3 DNA reads TGTGCCATCAGTGAGAGTAGGGATTCACCCCTCCACTTT. Its translation is CAISESRDSPLHF.